A single sample is the source of the 8 T cell receptor beta chains below, sequenced in a study of PD-1 blockade in classical Hodgkin lymphoma. The time point: cycle 4 day 1 (C4D1), after more than five weeks of nivolumab. Brentuximab vedotin exposure varied among the patients, all of whom had relapsed after autologous stem cell transplantation. Purification of CD4+ T cells from thawed PBMCs was performed via magnetic negative selection. Data came from immunoSEQ multiplex PCR; TCRdb stores just in-frame clones and leaves some out. The sample shows 20,000 to 25,000 clones, about 70% of them seen only once. The source material was CD4+ T cells from blood, sampled before the fourth cycle of nivolumab. All receptors derive from a human donor with classical Hodgkin lymphoma.

The gene calls are TRBV7-8 and TRBJ1-2; D is unresolved. Germline CDR1 is SGHVS and CDR2 is FQNEAQ. The V gene lost 3 bases and the J gene lost 5 bases, with 13 bases spanning the gap. The CDR3 consists of 14 residues. CDR3 nucleotide sequence: TGTGCCAGCAGCTTGGGCAGGTTGGAATATGGCTACACCTTC. This sequence encodes CASSLGRLEYGYTF.

On this clone itself: At one of its ends the junction is not consistent with the germline gene, which may arise from a read error. This sequence joins TRBV7-7 and TRBJ2-5; TRBD2 might be the D (5 bases). Germline values: CDR1 SSHAT, CDR2 FNYEAQ (reference sequence). The CDR3 sequence is 12 residues long. The CDR3 here is CASSNRGETQYF. The CDR3 DNA is TGTGCTAGCAGCAACCGAGGGGAGACCCAGTACTTC.

This clone was counted only a few times. The chain combines TRBV30 with TRBJ1-1; tentatively, D is TRBD1 (5 bases). Germline lookup yields CDR1 GTSNPN and CDR2 SVGIG (reference sequence). The V end was cut by 2 bases, the J end by 8 bases, with 9 bases between. The CDR3 has 11 amino acids. DNA of the CDR3: TGTGCCTGGAGTTCCCACAGGGAAGCTTTCTTT. Translated, it gives CAWSSHREAFF. Combining the CDR3 with reference TRBV30 and TRBJ1-1 gives the whole variable domain SQTIHQWPATLVQPVGSPLSLECTVEGTSNPNLYWYRQAAGRGLQLLFYSVGIGQISSEVPQNLSASRPQDRQFILSSKKLLLSDSGFYLCAWSSHREAFFGQGTRLTVV.

The CDR3 bases are TGTGCTAGTGGTCGGGACAGGGTCGAGGCCGGGGAGCTGTTTTTT. It yields the protein CASGRDRVEAGELFF. This chain uses TRBV12-5 with TRBJ2-2; TRBD1 matches 9 bases. Trimming cost V 5 bases and J 6 bases; bases outside gene matches: 7. This CDR3 has 15 residues. CDR1 and CDR2 from the germline V gene are LGHNT and FRNRAP.

This chain connects TRBV6-1 to TRBJ2-5; D call uncertain. The V end was cut by 8 bases, the J end by 5 bases, with 18 bases between. The V gene's germline CDR1 is MNHNS and CDR2 SASEGT. The CDR3 has 14 amino acids. The CDR3 loop is CASSPVSGRETQYF. The CDR3 DNA sequence: TGTGCCAGCTCGCCAGTCTCCGGGCGGGAGACCCAGTACTTC.

This clone appeared a single time. The J gene is TRBJ2-3, the V gene TRBV5-1; D is ambiguous. Trimming shortened V by 5 bases and J by 2 bases, and 15 bases separated the two germline ends. The CDR3 runs to 15 residues. CDR1 and CDR2 from the germline V gene are SGHRS and YFSETQ. In DNA, the CDR3 is TGCGCCAGCAGTTCGGAAGGACGGTACACAGATACGCAGTATTTT. Protein: CASSSEGRYTDTQYF.

The genes are TRBV21-1 and TRBJ1-5; the table's TRBD1 call for D was not verified on the DNA. TRBV21-1 is reported as a pseudogene. The length of the CDR3 is 14 residues. In DNA form, the CDR3 reads TGTGCCAGCGCCCAGGGGGCTGGCAATCAGCCCCAGCATTTT. Translated, it gives CASAQGAGNQPQHF.

The chain employs TRBV5-5 and TRBJ2-2, with TRBD1 matching over 7 bases. CDR1 and CDR2 from the germline V gene are SGHKS and YYEKEE (reference sequence). The CDR3 is made up of 14 amino acids. V was pared by 2 bases and J by 4 bases, with 2 bases of the junction left unmatched. The CDR3 DNA reads as TGTGCCAGCAGCTTCCCAGGGGGCACCGGGGAGCTGTTTTTT. Amino acids: CASSFPGGTGELFF. Together with reference TRBV5-5 and TRBJ2-2, the CDR3 gives the full variable domain: DAGVTQSPTHLIKTRGQQVTLRCSPISGHKSVSWYQQVLGQGPQFIFQYYEKEERGRGNFPDRFSARQFPNYSSELNVNALLLGDSALYLCASSFPGGTGELFFGEGSRLTVL.